The 19 T cell receptor beta chains below were found in one sample sequenced in a study of T cells in Graves' hyperthyroidism and ophthalmopathy. TCR beta CDR3 regions were amplified from RNA transcripts. The primer set for the first-round RT-PCR of the TCR CDR3 was HTBI. TCRdb processed the multiplex PCR reads anew with MiXCR; each CDR3 protein has one entry. The sample records approximately 400,000 distinct CDR3 sequences, 25% being singletons. Sample: blood. These receptors were taken from a man aged 45-65 years with Graves' hyperthyroidism.

CDR3 sequence reads: CSVRRSNTDTQYF. As DNA, the CDR3 is TGCAGCGTTCGACGGAGTAACACAGATACGCAGTATTTT. The chain combines TRBV29-1 with TRBJ2-3; no definite D call. V was pared by 5 bases and J by 2 bases, with 11 bases between. This CDR3 has 13 residues. CDR1 and CDR2 from the germline V gene are SQVTM and ANQGSEA.

In DNA, the CDR3 is TGTGCCAGCGGCGCGGGACAGGGGCTGACCGGGGAGCTGTTTTTT. Its protein product is CASGAGQGLTGELFF. The chain joins TRBV12-3 or TRBV12-4 to TRBJ2-2; 10 bases agree with TRBD1. Unmatched junction bases numbered 8, after V lost 8 bases and J lost 5 bases. This CDR3 has 15 amino acids.

This clonotype has a handful of counts. The chain employs TRBV15 and TRBJ1-2, with 9 bases aligning to TRBD1. This CDR3 is built from 15 residues. Germline CDR1 is LNHNV and CDR2 is YYDKDF (reference sequence). Trimming cost V 0 bases and J 6 bases; bases outside gene matches: 5. This CDR3 reads CATSRDRQGGNGYTF. The CDR3 DNA reads TGTGCCACCAGCAGAGATCGACAGGGGGGTAATGGCTACACCTTC.

This chain connects TRBV2 to TRBJ2-1, with 8 bases that match TRBD2. Trimming cost V 6 bases and J 4 bases; bases outside gene matches: 8. Germline V gene sequence: CDR1 SNHLY, CDR2 FYNNEI. This CDR3 region has 15 residues. The CDR3 DNA reads TGTGCCAGCAGCGCCGGGAGGGGATCGTACAATGAGCAGTTCTTC. It codes for CASSAGRGSYNEQFF.

This clonotype turned up a few times. The chain links TRBV12-3 or TRBV12-4 to TRBJ1-5; 10 positions match TRBD1. The CDR3 loop spans 14 amino acids. The trim removed 6 bases at V and 6 bases at J, leaving 5 bases unmatched. CDR3 nucleotides: TGTGCCAGCAGCATGACAGGGGGCCGTCAGCCCCAGCATTTT. This encodes CASSMTGGRQPQHF.

The CDR3 DNA is TGCAGCGTTGATTCCGACTACGAACTGAGATATGAGCAGTTCTTC. Translating gives CSVDSDYELRYEQFF. This sequence joins TRBV29-1 and TRBJ2-1; a possible D gene is TRBD2 (5 bases). In germline, CDR1 is SQVTM, CDR2 ANQGSEA. The CDR3 sequence is 15 residues long. V was trimmed by 3 bases and J by 8 bases, leaving 20 bases between them.

This clonotype has more than one count but fewer than ten. The chain has TRBV6-1 and TRBJ1-5; 7 bases align to TRBD1. This CDR3 region has 17 residues. CDR1 and CDR2 from the germline V gene are MNHNS and SASEGT. V dropped 6 bases and J dropped 1; count of bases not matched to a gene: 12. The DNA of the CDR3 is TGTGCCAGCAGGAACACTTACAGGGGAGGGAGCAATCAGCCCCAGCATTTT. Residues: CASRNTYRGGSNQPQHF.

The chain couples TRBV5-5 to TRBJ1-5; no clear D gene. The germline V gene has CDR1 SGHKS and CDR2 YYEKEE (reference sequence). Trimming took 4 bases from V and 3 from J, leaving 11 bases between them. The CDR3 length is 14 residues. CDR3 bases: TGTGCCAGCAGCCCCTCCGCGTCCAATCAGCCCCAGCATTTT. Its translation is CASSPSASNQPQHF. The variable domain in full, completed from reference TRBV5-5 and TRBJ1-5, reads DAGVTQSPTHLIKTRGQQVTLRCSPISGHKSVSWYQQVLGQGPQFIFQYYEKEERGRGNFPDRFSARQFPNYSSELNVNALLLGDSALYLCASSPSASNQPQHFGDGTRLSIL.

Concerning this clonotype itself: Germline and junction disagree at one end, which may indicate a read error. The genes are TRBV7-2 and TRBJ2-1; D is unclear. With the DNA end fitting TRBJ2-7 better, the J assignment may be wrong. This CDR3 is built from 13 residues. Germline V lookup: CDR1 SGHTA, CDR2 FQGNSA. The CDR3 here is CASSQELPNEQYF. In nucleotides, the CDR3 is TGCGCCAGCAGTCAAGAACTGCCCAATGAGCAGTACTTC.

J is TRBJ1-1 and V is TRBV2, with 7 nucleotides matching TRBD1. V dropped 5 bases and J dropped 6; count of bases not matched to a gene: 12. The CDR3 extends over 15 amino acids. CDR1 is SNHLY, CDR2 FYNNEI, per germline. The CDR3 sequence is CASSRDSAQVSEAFF. In nucleotides, the CDR3 is TGTGCCAGCAGTAGGGACAGCGCTCAAGTCTCTGAAGCTTTCTTT.

The V and J genes are TRBV29-1 and TRBJ2-7; D not resolved. Germline V CDR1 and CDR2: SQVTM, ANQGSEA. V lost 4 bases to trimming and J lost 7 bases, with 11 bases between them. The CDR3 is 11 residues long. The CDR3 DNA sequence: TGCAGCGTTGGCTCATGGGTTGAGCAGTACTTC. As protein: CSVGSWVEQYF.

The table lists this clonotype with many counts. V and J are TRBV7-2 and TRBJ2-3; TRBD1 aligns across 9 bases. J gave up 4 bases and V 1 base, and 3 bases lay outside the gene matches. Germline V gives CDR1 SGHTA, CDR2 FQGNSA. CDR3 size: 15 residues. The CDR3 DNA sequence: TGTGCCAGCAGCTTAGACAGGGGGCTGTCAGATACGCAGTATTTT. Translated: CASSLDRGLSDTQYF.

The chain employs TRBV2 and TRBJ2-1; the D gene is possibly TRBD1 (6 bases). Germline assignment: CDR1 SNHLY and CDR2 FYNNEI. The CDR3 has 13 amino acids. With 3 bases removed from V and 6 bases from J, the gap between germline ends came to 9 bases. The CDR3 sequence: CASSEQGLNEQFF. CDR3 DNA sequence: TGTGCCAGCAGTGAGCAGGGGCTCAATGAGCAGTTCTTC.

There are a few counts of this clonotype. In DNA, the CDR3 is TGTGCCTGGATCAAGGGGGGCACCGGGGAGCTGTTTTTT. This translates into CAWIKGGTGELFF. J is TRBJ2-2 and V is TRBV30; D tentatively fits TRBD1 or TRBD2 (6 bases each). The CDR3 contains 13 residues. Germline CDR1 reads GTSNPN; CDR2 reads SVGIG (reference sequence). Trimming stripped 4 bases from V and 4 bases from J, with 10 bases between. The variable domain in full, completed from reference TRBV30 and TRBJ2-2, reads SQTIHQWPATLVQPVGSPLSLECTVEGTSNPNLYWYRQAAGRGLQLLFYSVGIGQISSEVPQNLSASRPQDRQFILSSKKLLLSDSGFYLCAWIKGGTGELFFGEGSRLTVL.

As to this clonotype: Just one base apart from a much larger clone, this may be a read error. The rearrangement uses TRBV27 and TRBJ1-2; no definite D call. Looked up from germline, CDR1 is MNHEY and CDR2 is SMNVEV (reference sequence). The CDR3 totals 14 residues. Trimming removed 5 bases from V and 8 bases from J, with 18 bases in between. The CDR3 loop is CASSPLNSHPGYTF. For the CDR3, the DNA is TGTGCCAGCAGTCCACTCAACAGCCACCCGGGCTACACCTTC.

The chain links TRBV15 to TRBJ1-1, with D uncertain. V lost 0 bases to trimming and J lost 5 bases, with 10 bases between them. The CDR3 is 14 amino acids. The germline V gene encodes CDR1 LNHNV and CDR2 YYDKDF (reference sequence). The CDR3, as DNA: TGTGCCACCAGCAGAGACCGAGGGATGACTGAAGCTTTCTTT. It specifies CATSRDRGMTEAFF.

V usage is TRBV12-5 and J usage is TRBJ1-5; D not resolved. V was pared by 0 bases and J by 5 bases, with 14 bases between. This CDR3 has 16 residues. Germline CDR1 reads LGHNT; CDR2 reads FRNRAP. The CDR3 reads CASGLVLGSRHQPQHF. In DNA form, the CDR3 reads TGTGCTAGTGGTTTGGTACTTGGAAGTAGACATCAGCCCCAGCATTTT.

This clonotype was recorded a few times. V is TRBV2 and J is TRBJ2-5; 8 bases are shared with TRBD2. The CDR3 consists of 13 residues. Looked up from germline, CDR1 is SNHLY and CDR2 is FYNNEI. The trim removed 8 bases at V and 5 bases at J, leaving 7 bases unmatched. The CDR3 region has the DNA TGTGCCAGCCGTAGCGGGAAGGAGGAGACCCAGTACTTC. This encodes CASRSGKEETQYF.

The CDR3 protein is CASSVEPGGSNSPLHF. Here the CDR3 DNA reads TGTGCCAGCAGCGTAGAACCAGGGGGATCGAATTCACCCCTCCACTTT. J is TRBJ1-6 and V is TRBV9; TRBD1 agrees at 7 bases. The J segment lost 7 bases and the V segment lost 0 bases, leaving 7 bases of the junction unmatched. The CDR3 extends over 16 amino acids. Per the germline V gene, CDR1 is SGDLS and CDR2 is YYNGEE.